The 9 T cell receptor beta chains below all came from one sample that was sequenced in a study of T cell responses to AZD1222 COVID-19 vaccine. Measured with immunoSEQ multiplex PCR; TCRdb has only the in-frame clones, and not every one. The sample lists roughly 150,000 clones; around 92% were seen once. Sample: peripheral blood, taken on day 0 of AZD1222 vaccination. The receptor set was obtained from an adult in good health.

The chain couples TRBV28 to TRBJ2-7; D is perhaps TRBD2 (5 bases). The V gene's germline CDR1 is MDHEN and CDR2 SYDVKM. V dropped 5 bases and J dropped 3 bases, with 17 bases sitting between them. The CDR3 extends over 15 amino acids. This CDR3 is CASSPITRGLYEQYF. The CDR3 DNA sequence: TGTGCCAGCAGTCCAATCACTAGAGGTCTCTACGAGCAGTACTTC. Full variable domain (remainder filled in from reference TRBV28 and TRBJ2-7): DVKVTQSSRYLVKRTGEKVFLECVQDMDHENMFWYRQDPGLGLRLIYFSYDVKMKEKGDIPEGYSVSREKKERFSLILESASTNQTSMYLCASSPITRGLYEQYFGPGTRLTVT.

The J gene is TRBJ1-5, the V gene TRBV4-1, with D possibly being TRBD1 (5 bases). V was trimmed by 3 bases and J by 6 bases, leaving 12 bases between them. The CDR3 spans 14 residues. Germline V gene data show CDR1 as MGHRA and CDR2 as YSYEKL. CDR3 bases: TGCGCCAGCAGCCATCCGGCGGGGGGTCAGCCCCAGCATTTT. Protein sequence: CASSHPAGGQPQHF.

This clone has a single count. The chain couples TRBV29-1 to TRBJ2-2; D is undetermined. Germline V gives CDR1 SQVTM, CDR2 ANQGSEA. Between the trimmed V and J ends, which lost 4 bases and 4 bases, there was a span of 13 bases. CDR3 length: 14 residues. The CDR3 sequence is CSVGPERSTGELFF. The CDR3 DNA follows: TGCAGCGTTGGACCCGAGAGGAGCACCGGGGAGCTGTTTTTT.

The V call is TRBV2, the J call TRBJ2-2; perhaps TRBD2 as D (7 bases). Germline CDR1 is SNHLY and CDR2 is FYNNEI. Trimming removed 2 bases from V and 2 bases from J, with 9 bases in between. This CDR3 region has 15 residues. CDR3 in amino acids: CASSESGGNTGELFF. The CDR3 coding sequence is TGTGCCAGCAGTGAATCGGGGGGCAACACCGGGGAGCTGTTTTTT.

CDR3 protein: CASSFPRGQPYEQYF. The CDR3, as DNA: TGTGCCAGCAGTTTCCCTAGGGGACAGCCCTACGAGCAGTACTTC. The chain uses TRBV6-2 or TRBV6-3 and TRBJ2-7; 7 nucleotides align to TRBD1. Germline CDR1 is MNHEY and CDR2 is SVGEGT. Trimming removed 4 bases from V and 2 bases from J; junction bases left unmatched: 8. The CDR3 has 15 residues.

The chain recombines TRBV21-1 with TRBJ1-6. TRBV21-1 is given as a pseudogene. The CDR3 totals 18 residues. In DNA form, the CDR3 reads TGTGCCAGCAGCAGTGAACGACCGCGAGGGGCCCATAATTCACCCCTCCACTTT. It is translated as CASSSERPRGAHNSPLHF.

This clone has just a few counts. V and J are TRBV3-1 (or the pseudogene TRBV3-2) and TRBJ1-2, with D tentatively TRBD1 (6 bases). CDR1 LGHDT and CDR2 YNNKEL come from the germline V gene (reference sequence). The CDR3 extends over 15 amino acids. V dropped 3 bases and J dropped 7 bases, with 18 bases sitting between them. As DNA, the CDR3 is TGTGCCAGCAGCCATCTTGGTGGGGGGCGAGGTGGCTACACCTTC. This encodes CASSHLGGGRGGYTF.

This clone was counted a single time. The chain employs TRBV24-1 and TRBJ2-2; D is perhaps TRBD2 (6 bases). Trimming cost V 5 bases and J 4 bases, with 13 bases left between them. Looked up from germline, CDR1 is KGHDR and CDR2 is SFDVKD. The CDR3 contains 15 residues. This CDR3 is CATSGPGSTTGELFF. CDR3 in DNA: TGTGCCACCAGTGGACCCGGGAGCACCACCGGGGAGCTGTTTTTT.

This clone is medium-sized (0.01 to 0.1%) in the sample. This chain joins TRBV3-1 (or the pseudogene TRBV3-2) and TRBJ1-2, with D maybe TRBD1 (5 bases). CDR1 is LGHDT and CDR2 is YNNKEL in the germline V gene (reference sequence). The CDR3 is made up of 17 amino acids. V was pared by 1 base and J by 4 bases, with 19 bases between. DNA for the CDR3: TGTGCCAGCAGCCAAGGCCGGACTGACGCCAGGGTCTATGGCTACACCTTC. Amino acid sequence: CASSQGRTDARVYGYTF.